These 22 T cell receptor beta chains were all obtained from the same sample, sequenced in a study of blood T cell repertoires in COVID-19 (dated by TCRdb to the early 2020s). The library was made by the immunoSEQ multiplex PCR assay. TCRdb took over this immuneACCESS table, retaining in-frame rearrangements with V and J assigned. Such tables are incomplete; in checked studies, under half of the missing clones stem from an unresolved V gene, and the remainder is unexplained. The table for this sample lists 250,000 to 350,000 clones; approximately 92% of them were counted only once. About 1.1% of the sample goes to the ten largest clones. Input material: PBMCs or T cells enriched from blood (not recorded which). The receptors shown here come from a woman aged 25 to 39 who had recovered from COVID-19.

The gene calls are TRBV3-1 (or the pseudogene TRBV3-2) and TRBJ2-1; 10 nucleotides line up with TRBD2. The CDR3 covers 15 residues. V trimming: 6 bases; J trimming: 6 bases; junction bases outside the gene matches: 8. Germline CDR1 reads LGHDT; CDR2 reads YNNKEL (reference sequence). CDR3 sequence: CASSREAGGRNEQFF. The CDR3 DNA is TGTGCCAGCAGTCGCGAAGCGGGAGGGCGCAATGAGCAGTTCTTC.

The chain employs TRBV7-2 and TRBJ1-1; 7 bases match TRBD1. Per the germline V gene, CDR1 is SGHTA and CDR2 is FQGNSA. V lost 4 bases and J lost 0; bases outside the gene matches: 8. The CDR3 has 16 residues. This CDR3 is CASSYGTAKMNTEAFF. The CDR3 bases are TGTGCCAGCAGCTACGGGACAGCGAAGATGAACACTGAAGCTTTCTTT.

The chain recombines TRBV11-1 with TRBJ2-7; 9 bases match TRBD1. The CDR3 runs 15 residues. Germline values: CDR1 SGHAT, CDR2 FQDESV (reference sequence). The V gene end was trimmed by 2 bases and the J gene end by 4 bases; junction bases not matched to a gene: 6. The CDR3 coding sequence is TGTGCCAGCAGCTTAAGTGGGACAGGGTTGTACGAGCAGTACTTC. Amino acid sequence: CASSLSGTGLYEQYF. The full variable domain, completed using reference TRBV11-1 and TRBJ2-7, is EAEVAQSPRYKITEKSQAVAFWCDPISGHATLYWYRQILGQGPELLVQFQDESVVDDSQLPKDRFSAERLKGVDSTLKIQPAELGDSAMYLCASSLSGTGLYEQYFGPGTRLTVT.

The V call is TRBV11-2, the J call TRBJ2-1, with 7 bases identical to TRBD2. The CDR3 contains 15 residues. V shed 1 base and J 6 bases; nucleotides not matched to a gene: 6. Germline V gene sequence: CDR1 SGHAT, CDR2 FQNNGV. CDR3 nucleotides: TGTGCCAGCAGCTTAGGCGGGAGAATTAGCAATGAGCAGTTCTTC. Protein sequence: CASSLGGRISNEQFF.

This rearrangement joins TRBV28 to TRBJ2-3; weak D call: TRBD1 (6 bases). This CDR3 spans 13 amino acids. The V gene's germline CDR1 is MDHEN and CDR2 SYDVKM. Trimming pared 5 bases from V and 3 bases from J, leaving 9 bases between. In DNA, the CDR3 is TGTGCCAGCAGTCCAGGACAGACAGATACGCAGTATTTT. Its translation is CASSPGQTDTQYF.

The chain couples TRBV12-3 or TRBV12-4 to TRBJ1-1; D gene unclear. V dropped 3 bases and J dropped 4 bases, with 9 bases sitting between them. The CDR3 extends over 13 amino acids. CDR3 amino acids: CASSFRRSTEAFF. In DNA, the CDR3 is TGTGCCAGCAGTTTCCGCCGGTCCACTGAAGCTTTCTTT.

The chain recombines TRBV30 with TRBJ1-2, with 11 bases matching TRBD1. CDR3 length: 15 amino acids. CDR1 and CDR2 (germline): GTSNPN, SVGIG (reference sequence). After removal of 1 base from V and 6 bases from J, the junction contained 7 bases not matched to a gene. CDR3 bases: TGTGCCTGGAGTGGGCGGACAGGGGGCATCAATGGCTACACCTTC. Amino acid sequence: CAWSGRTGGINGYTF. Full variable domain (remainder filled in from reference TRBV30 and TRBJ1-2): SQTIHQWPATLVQPVGSPLSLECTVEGTSNPNLYWYRQAAGRGLQLLFYSVGIGQISSEVPQNLSASRPQDRQFILSSKKLLLSDSGFYLCAWSGRTGGINGYTFGSGTRLTVV.

This clone was recorded a few times. This chain uses TRBV10-1 with TRBJ1-4; D is ambiguous. The germline gives CDR1 WNHNN, CDR2 SYGVQD (reference sequence). The CDR3 has 15 residues. Deletions cut 0 bases from V and 0 bases from J, with 5 bases between. The CDR3 sequence: CASSESGATNEKLFF. The DNA for the CDR3 is TGCGCCAGCAGTGAGTCCGGGGCAACTAATGAAAAACTGTTTTTT.

The genes are TRBV30 and TRBJ2-2, with D perhaps TRBD2 (5 bases). The CDR3 is made up of 15 amino acids. Germline values: CDR1 GTSNPN, CDR2 SVGIG (reference sequence). V was cut by 0 bases and J by 3 bases, with 11 bases left in between. The CDR3: CAWSVLGPDTGELFF. The CDR3 coding sequence is TGTGCCTGGAGTGTACTAGGGCCGGACACCGGGGAGCTGTTTTTT.

The chain uses TRBV6-2 or TRBV6-3 and TRBJ2-1; 8 nucleotides align to TRBD2. Germline V lookup: CDR1 MNHEY, CDR2 SVGEGT. This CDR3 is 19 amino acids long. V gave up 0 bases and J gave up 7 bases; unmatched junction bases: 17. As DNA, the CDR3 is TGTGCCAGCAGTTACTCCACGTCTTATGCGGCGGGAGGCGGAAATGAGCAGTTCTTC. This translates into CASSYSTSYAAGGGNEQFF.

This rearrangement joins TRBV21-1 to TRBJ1-3; TRBD1, as called in the table, went unchecked against the DNA. TRBV21-1 is a recognized pseudogene. This CDR3 comprises 13 residues. Here the CDR3 reads CAVLRDSGNTIYF. In nucleotides, the CDR3 is TGTGCCGTACTCAGGGACTCTGGAAACACCATATATTTT.

This clone appeared a single time. The chain is built from TRBV28 and TRBJ2-1; the D gene is possibly TRBD2 (5 bases). The CDR3 sequence is 15 residues long. Germline assignment: CDR1 MDHEN and CDR2 SYDVKM. The V end lost 5 bases, the J end lost 2 bases, and 13 bases lay between the germline ends. CDR3 coding DNA: TGTGCCAGCAGTCCTCCTCGGACTCCCTACAATGAGCAGTTCTTC. Translation gives CASSPPRTPYNEQFF.

The chain has TRBV7-8 and TRBJ2-1; 8 positions match TRBD1. The CDR3 length is 14 residues. From germline, CDR1 is SGHVS and CDR2 FQNEAQ. Germline trimming cut 1 base from V and 6 bases from J; bases unmatched to any gene: 2. The CDR3 coding sequence is TGTGCCAGCAGCTTAGTAGGACAGGGCAATGAGCAGTTCTTC. Translating gives CASSLVGQGNEQFF.

The rearrangement joins TRBV12-3 or TRBV12-4 to TRBJ1-2, with 8 bases fitting TRBD1. The length of the CDR3 is 12 residues. V shed 9 bases and J 1 base; nucleotides not matched to a gene: 1. CDR3: CASTGGNYGYTF. The DNA for the CDR3 is TGTGCCAGTACAGGGGGTAACTATGGCTACACCTTC.

The gene calls are TRBV15 and TRBJ1-4; TRBD1 aligns across 8 bases. Trimming cost V 8 bases and J 7 bases; bases outside gene matches: 18. The CDR3 is 17 amino acids. Germline V gene lookup returns CDR1 LNHNV and CDR2 YYDKDF (reference sequence). The DNA of the CDR3 is TGTGCCACCGCCCTCGACAGGGGTTTGTCACTAGGTGAAAAACTGTTTTTT. Its translation is CATALDRGLSLGEKLFF.

The V gene is TRBV4-2, the J gene TRBJ1-4; 10 nucleotides agree with TRBD1. The trim removed 0 bases at V and 5 bases at J, leaving 3 bases unmatched. Germline V lookup: CDR1 LGHNA, CDR2 YNFKEQ. This CDR3 spans 16 amino acids. As DNA, the CDR3 is TGTGCCAGCAGCCAAGATACGGGACAGGGGAATGAAAAACTGTTTTTT. Translation: CASSQDTGQGNEKLFF.

As to this clone: The same CDR3 can be traced to other DNA sequences in this sample. The CDR3 DNA is TGTGCCAGCAGCCCCGACAGGGTTGTGTATGGCTACACCTTC. As protein: CASSPDRVVYGYTF. V gene TRBV5-6 combines with J gene TRBJ1-2; 7 nucleotides align to TRBD1. The V and J ends lost 4 bases and 5 bases, in that order; junction bases with no gene match: 8. This CDR3 has 14 residues. In germline, CDR1 is SGHDT, CDR2 YYEEEE.

This rearrangement joins TRBV28 to TRBJ1-6; D is possibly TRBD1 (6 bases). The germline V and J ends were trimmed by 6 bases and 5 bases, with 17 bases remaining between them. This CDR3 is 16 amino acids long. CDR1 MDHEN and CDR2 SYDVKM come from the germline V gene. In DNA, the CDR3 is TGTGCCAGCAGGTCTGGGGCAGGGGTAAATAATTCACCCCTCCACTTT. This codes for CASRSGAGVNNSPLHF.

The chain uses TRBV10-3 and TRBJ2-2; D gene ambiguous. V was cut by 3 bases and J by 0 bases, with 5 bases left in between. Germline V gene data show CDR1 as ENHRY and CDR2 as SYGVKD. CDR3 length: 14 residues. DNA of the CDR3: TGTGCCATCAGTGAACAGACGAACACCGGGGAGCTGTTTTTT. This codes for CAISEQTNTGELFF.

There are a few counts of this clone. The chain employs TRBV2 and TRBJ2-3; 10 nucleotides agree with TRBD1. The V segment lost 7 bases and the J segment 3 bases; nucleotides outside the gene matches: 7. The CDR3 is made up of 15 amino acids. The germline CDR1 and CDR2 sequences are SNHLY and FYNNEI. In nucleotides, the CDR3 is TGTGCCAGCACTCCGGGACAGGGGATAACAGATACGCAGTATTTT. It translates to CASTPGQGITDTQYF.

This chain uses TRBV15 with TRBJ1-4; TRBD1 agrees at 8 bases. The germline V gene encodes CDR1 LNHNV and CDR2 YYDKDF (reference sequence). V trimming: 1 base; J trimming: 6 bases; junction bases outside the gene matches: 10. The CDR3 is made up of 17 amino acids. The CDR3: CATSRAGQGGVHEKLFF. CDR3 nucleotides: TGTGCCACCAGCAGAGCCGGACAGGGTGGCGTGCATGAAAAACTGTTTTTT.

On this clone itself: This specimen includes other DNA sequences encoding the same CDR3. This chain connects TRBV9 to TRBJ2-7, with 7 positions matching TRBD2. The CDR3 has 14 amino acids. Germline values: CDR1 SGDLS, CDR2 YYNGEE. Trimming at V came to 0 bases and at J to 4 bases, leaving 4 bases not matched to a gene. The CDR3 here is CASSVAGGGYEQYF. The CDR3 nucleotides read TGTGCCAGCAGCGTAGCTGGGGGGGGATACGAGCAGTACTTC.